These T cell receptor beta chains were read from a single sample in a study of shared clonotypes between healthy human individuals. Some clones are missing from TCRdb's copy, which holds only in-frame ones; the method was immunoSEQ multiplex PCR. Here the sample spans some 2.1 million clones, about 94% being singletons. The sample consisted of naive CD8+ T cells sorted from blood. These TCRs come from a man between 18 and 29 years old in good health. Both conserved end residues are part of each CDR3. The D gene is left open where the match is weak. The size field is filled for only some rows; it gives once, few, many or a size class.

V gene	clone size	J gene	D gene	CDR3 protein	CDR3 DNA
TRBV4-1	-	TRBJ2-1	TRBD2	CASSQDWPSGRSYNEQFF	TGCGCCAGCAGCCAAGATTGGCCTAGCGGGCGCTCCTACAATGAGCAGTTCTTC
TRBV6-5	-	TRBJ2-7	-	CASSYSVGSRDYEQYF	TGTGCCAGCAGTTACTCCGTGGGATCCAGGGACTACGAGCAGTACTTC
TRBV27	once	TRBJ1-5	-	CASRLGGSNQPQHF	TGTGCCAGCCGACTGGGTGGTTCGAATCAGCCCCAGCATTTT
TRBV7-9	once	TRBJ1-6	TRBD1	CASSPVQGTRVPLHF	TGTGCCAGCAGCCCAGTACAGGGGACAAGGGTACCCCTCCACTTT
TRBV15	-	TRBJ1-4	-	CATQNRAANEKLFF	TGTGCCACCCAGAACAGGGCGGCTAATGAAAAACTGTTTTTT
TRBV7-9	-	TRBJ2-3	TRBD2	CASSSSRDYWDTQYF	TGTGCCAGCAGCTCCTCCCGGGACTACTGGGATACGCAGTATTTT
TRBV29-1	-	TRBJ1-1	-	CSVAGSGTEAFF	TGCAGCGTTGCGGGATCGGGGACTGAAGCTTTCTTT
TRBV7-9	-	TRBJ2-5	-	CASNLREWETQYF	TGTGCCAGCAACCTTAGGGAATGGGAGACCCAGTACTTC
TRBV5-6	-	TRBJ2-3	-	CASSPQTDTQYF	TGTGCCAGCAGCCCGCAGACAGATACGCAGTATTTT
TRBV5-1	-	TRBJ2-7	TRBD1	CASSGGTGDYEQYF	TGCGCCAGCAGCGGTGGGACAGGGGACTACGAGCAGTACTTC
TRBV19	-	TRBJ1-5	-	CASSIVRVWERQPQHF	TGTGCCAGTAGTATAGTCAGGGTATGGGAACGTCAGCCCCAGCATTTT
TRBV9	-	TRBJ1-6	-	CASSGTSGVSLHF	TGTGCCAGCAGCGGGACATCGGGTGTGTCCCTCCACTTT
TRBV5-1	-	TRBJ2-1	-	CASSLVSGEQFF	TGCGCCAGCAGCTTGGTTTCGGGGGAGCAGTTCTTC
TRBV28	-	TRBJ2-1	TRBD2	CASSFRGDWTSGWNEQFF	TGTGCCAGCAGTTTTCGTGGGGACTGGACTAGCGGGTGGAATGAGCAGTTCTTC
TRBV6-5	-	TRBJ1-1	-	CASSVSRGLNTEAFF	TGTGCCAGCAGTGTGTCCCGGGGCCTGAACACTGAAGCTTTCTTT
TRBV6-5	-	TRBJ2-1	TRBD2	CASSYSAGGTNEQFF	TGTGCCAGCAGTTACTCAGCGGGAGGGACAAATGAGCAGTTCTTC
TRBV9	-	TRBJ2-5	TRBD2	CASSVEGLVETQYF	TGTGCCAGCAGCGTAGAGGGACTAGTAGAGACCCAGTACTTC
TRBV9	-	TRBJ2-3	-	CASSIDSYPTDTQYF	TGTGCCAGCAGCATTGACAGTTATCCCACAGATACGCAGTATTTT
TRBV4-3	-	TRBJ2-3	-	CASSQVTGGWGATDTQYF	TGCGCCAGCAGCCAAGTGACGGGAGGTTGGGGGGCCACAGATACGCAGTATTTT
TRBV15	-	TRBJ2-5	-	CATSRRTGELTETQYF	TGTGCCACCAGCAGGAGGACTGGGGAGCTGACGGAGACCCAGTACTTC
TRBV5-6	-	TRBJ2-7	-	CASSLWGAPSYEQYF	TGTGCCAGCAGCTTGTGGGGGGCCCCCTCCTACGAGCAGTACTTC
TRBV2	-	TRBJ2-1	-	CASSVVRPQDEQFF	TGTGCCAGCAGTGTAGTCAGGCCGCAGGATGAGCAGTTCTTC
TRBV19	-	TRBJ2-6	-	CASSIDLSGVRTNVLTF	TGTGCCAGTAGTATAGATCTATCAGGGGTAAGGACCAACGTCCTGACTTTC
TRBV11-2	-	TRBJ1-4	TRBD1	CASSLVGQGKTNEKLFF	TGTGCCAGCAGCTTAGTAGGACAGGGCAAGACTAATGAAAAACTGTTTTTT
TRBV19	-	TRBJ1-5	-	CASSHREMGQPQHF	TGTGCCAGTAGTCACAGGGAAATGGGGCAGCCCCAGCATTTT
TRBV2	-	TRBJ2-3	-	CAREGDSSTDTQYF	TGTGCCAGGGAGGGGGACAGTAGCACAGATACGCAGTATTTT
TRBV7-8	-	TRBJ2-7	-	CASSSDSVTYEQYF	TGTGCCAGCAGCTCGGACAGCGTGACCTACGAGCAGTACTTC
TRBV4-1	-	TRBJ2-7	TRBD2	CASSQTSGSSYEQYF	TGCGCCAGCAGCCAAACTAGCGGTAGCTCCTACGAGCAGTACTTC
TRBV5-1	-	TRBJ2-3	-	CASSLYTDTQYF	TGCGCCAGCAGCCTCTACACAGATACGCAGTATTTT
TRBV11-2	-	TRBJ2-5	TRBD2	CASSFNGGGQETQYF	TGTGCCAGCAGCTTTAATGGCGGGGGCCAAGAGACCCAGTACTTC
TRBV5-4	-	TRBJ2-1	-	CASSFSYNEQFF	TGTGCCAGCAGCTTCAGCTATAATGAGCAGTTCTTC
TRBV27	-	TRBJ1-2	-	CASSPVDTAYGYTF	TGTGCCAGCAGTCCGGTCGACACAGCCTATGGCTACACCTTC
TRBV29-1	once	TRBJ2-6	-	CSVEGQLNSGANVLTF	TGCAGCGTTGAGGGACAACTCAACTCTGGGGCCAACGTCCTGACTTTC
TRBV18	-	TRBJ2-7	-	CASSPAGQGDNYEQYF	TGTGCCAGCTCACCAGCGGGTCAGGGCGATAACTACGAGCAGTACTTC
TRBV27	once	TRBJ2-7	TRBD1	CASEQGAKQYF	TGTGCCAGCGAGCAGGGGGCGAAGCAGTACTTC
TRBV6-5	-	TRBJ1-1	-	CASSPRGGNTEAFF	TGTGCCAGCAGTCCAAGGGGGGGGAACACTGAAGCTTTCTTT
TRBV7-8	-	TRBJ2-5	-	CASSLLGSSQETQYF	TGTGCCAGCAGCTTACTTGGGAGTTCACAAGAGACCCAGTACTTC
TRBV4-1	-	TRBJ2-1	TRBD2	CASSPSGGGFQFF	TGCGCCAGCAGCCCTAGCGGGGGTGGGTTCCAGTTCTTC
TRBV9	-	TRBJ2-7	TRBD2	CASSALRSGGPHEQYF	TGTGCCAGCAGCGCCCTCCGTTCGGGAGGGCCGCACGAGCAGTACTTC
TRBV27	-	TRBJ2-5	-	CASSPSPGSQETQYF	TGTGCCAGCAGTCCCAGCCCGGGATCCCAAGAGACCCAGTACTTC
TRBV27	-	TRBJ2-7	TRBD1	CASSWGQGTLYEQYF	TGTGCCAGCAGTTGGGGACAGGGGACACTCTACGAGCAGTACTTC
TRBV6-1	-	TRBJ2-1	-	CASSELWGAGYNEQFF	TGTGCCAGCAGTGAATTATGGGGGGCGGGTTACAATGAGCAGTTCTTC
TRBV30	-	TRBJ1-3	-	CAGTGSGNTIYF	TGTGCCGGAACAGGTTCTGGAAACACCATATATTTT
TRBV6-5	once	TRBJ2-1	TRBD2	CASSYRGGRAGNEQFF	TGTGCCAGCAGTTACAGGGGCGGGAGGGCAGGCAATGAGCAGTTCTTC